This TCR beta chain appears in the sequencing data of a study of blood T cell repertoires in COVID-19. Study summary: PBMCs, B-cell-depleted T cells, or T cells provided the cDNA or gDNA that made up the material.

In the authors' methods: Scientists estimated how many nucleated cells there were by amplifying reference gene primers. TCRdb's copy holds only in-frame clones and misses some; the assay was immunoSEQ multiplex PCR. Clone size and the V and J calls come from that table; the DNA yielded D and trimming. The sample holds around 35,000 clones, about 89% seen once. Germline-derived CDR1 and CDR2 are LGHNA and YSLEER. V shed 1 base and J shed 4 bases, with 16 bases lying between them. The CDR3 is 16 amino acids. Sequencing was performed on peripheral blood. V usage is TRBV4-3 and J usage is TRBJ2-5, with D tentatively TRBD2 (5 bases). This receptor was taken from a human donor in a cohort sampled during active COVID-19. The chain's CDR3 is CASSQGARVARETQYF. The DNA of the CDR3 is TGCGCCAGCAGCCAAGGGGCGAGGGTGGCCCGAGAGACCCAGTACTTC.